The rows below give T cell receptor beta chains drawn from one sample of a study of blood T cells in healthy people across ages. TCRdb reanalysed the 5' RACE reads using MiXCR and keeps one entry per CDR3 protein. The sample lists fewer than 950,000 distinct CDR3 sequences; 53% were seen once. The sequenced sample was blood. The receptors shown here come from an elderly man in good health. Both conserved end residues are part of each CDR3. Each record gives: J gene, V gene, D gene, clone size, CDR3 protein, CDR3 DNA. D genes are given only for firm matches. Size is stated for part of the rows, as once, few or many counts, or as a class when the clone is expanded.

TRBJ2-7	TRBV30	TRBD1	.	CAWTFSGTGAYEQYF	TGTGCCTGGACTTTTTCCGGGACAGGGGCCTACGAGCAGTACTTC
TRBJ2-5	TRBV20-1	.	few	CSARDQGTIQETQYF	TGCAGTGCTAGAGATCAGGGGACCATCCAAGAGACCCAGTACTTC
TRBJ1-2	TRBV5-1	TRBD1	.	CASSLEGTGEGYTF	TGCGCCAGCAGCTTGGAAGGGACAGGGGAAGGCTACACCTTC
TRBJ2-1	TRBV6-1	TRBD2	few	CASRASGSYNEQFF	TGTGCCAGCAGGGCTAGCGGTTCCTACAATGAGCAGTTCTTC
TRBJ2-3	TRBV7-2	.	.	CASSLLTHRYAYF	TGTGCCAGCAGCCTACTTACGCACAGATACGCGTATTTT
TRBJ2-3	TRBV20-1	.	.	CSAAQRGNLGDGYF	TGCAGTGCTGCCCAGAGGGGTAACTTGGGGGACGGGTATTTT
TRBJ1-5	TRBV7-4	.	.	CASSLMEETLIQPQHF	TGTGCCAGCAGCTTAATGGAAGAGACCCTGATACAGCCCCAGCATTTT
TRBJ2-5	TRBV14	.	.	CAGSQVGTTGEQYF	TGTGCCGGCAGCCAAGTAGGGACCACGGGGGAGCAGTACTTC
TRBJ2-7	TRBV7-9	TRBD1	.	CASSAPGTGVSYEQYF	TGTGCCAGCAGCGCGCCCGGGACAGGGGTCTCCTACGAGCAGTACTTC
TRBJ2-3	TRBV7-2	TRBD2	.	CASSPGASGIWGTDTQYF	TGTGCCAGCAGCCCGGGGGCTAGCGGGATCTGGGGCACAGATACGCAGTATTTT